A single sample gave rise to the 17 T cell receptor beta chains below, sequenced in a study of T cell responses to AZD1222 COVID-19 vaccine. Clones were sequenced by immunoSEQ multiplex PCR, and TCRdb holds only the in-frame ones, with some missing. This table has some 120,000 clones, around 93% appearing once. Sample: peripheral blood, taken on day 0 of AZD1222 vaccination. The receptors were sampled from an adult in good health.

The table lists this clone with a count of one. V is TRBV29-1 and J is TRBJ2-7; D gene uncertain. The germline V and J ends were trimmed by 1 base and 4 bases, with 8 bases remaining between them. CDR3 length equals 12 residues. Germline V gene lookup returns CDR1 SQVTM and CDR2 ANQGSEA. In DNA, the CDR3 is TGCAGCGTTGAAGCCAGGCGTTACGAGCAGTACTTC. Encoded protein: CSVEARRYEQYF.

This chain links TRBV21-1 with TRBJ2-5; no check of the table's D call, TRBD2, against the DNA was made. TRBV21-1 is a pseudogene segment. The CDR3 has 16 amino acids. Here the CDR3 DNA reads TGTGCCAGCAGCAAAGTGCTAGCGGGAGAGATAAAGACCCAGTACTTC. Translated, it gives CASSKVLAGEIKTQYF.

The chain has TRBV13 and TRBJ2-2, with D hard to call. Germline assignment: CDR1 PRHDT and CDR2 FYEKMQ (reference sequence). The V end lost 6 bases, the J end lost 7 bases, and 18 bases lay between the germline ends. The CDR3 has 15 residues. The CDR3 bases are TGTGCCAGCAGGGAACGGGCCACTACGGTCGGGGAGCTGTTTTTT. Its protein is CASRERATTVGELFF.

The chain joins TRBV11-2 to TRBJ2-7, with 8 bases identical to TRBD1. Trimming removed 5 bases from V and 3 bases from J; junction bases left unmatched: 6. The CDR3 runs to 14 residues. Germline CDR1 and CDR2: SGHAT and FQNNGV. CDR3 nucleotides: TGTGCCAGCAGCCCTCGGACAGGGATCTACGAGCAGTACTTC. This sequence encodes CASSPRTGIYEQYF.

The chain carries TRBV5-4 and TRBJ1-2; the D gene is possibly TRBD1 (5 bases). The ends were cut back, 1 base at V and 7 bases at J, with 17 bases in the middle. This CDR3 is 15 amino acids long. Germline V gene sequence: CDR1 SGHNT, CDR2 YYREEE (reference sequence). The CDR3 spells CASSLSKSGHSGYTF. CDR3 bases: TGTGCCAGCAGCTTGTCTAAGTCAGGGCACAGTGGCTACACCTTC.

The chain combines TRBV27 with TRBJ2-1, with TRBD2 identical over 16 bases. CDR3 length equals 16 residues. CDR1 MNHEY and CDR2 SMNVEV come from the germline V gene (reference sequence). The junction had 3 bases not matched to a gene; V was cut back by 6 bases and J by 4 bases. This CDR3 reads CASSPGLAGGYNEQFF. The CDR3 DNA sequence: TGTGCCAGCAGCCCGGGACTAGCGGGAGGGTACAATGAGCAGTTCTTC.

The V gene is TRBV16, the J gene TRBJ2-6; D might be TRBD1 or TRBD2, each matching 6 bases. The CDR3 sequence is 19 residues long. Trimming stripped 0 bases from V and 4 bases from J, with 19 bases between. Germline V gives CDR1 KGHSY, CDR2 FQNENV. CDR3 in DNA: TGTGCCAGCAGCCAATCTGTTACATGGGGGGCGCAGGGGGCCAACGTCCTGACTTTC. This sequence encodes CASSQSVTWGAQGANVLTF.

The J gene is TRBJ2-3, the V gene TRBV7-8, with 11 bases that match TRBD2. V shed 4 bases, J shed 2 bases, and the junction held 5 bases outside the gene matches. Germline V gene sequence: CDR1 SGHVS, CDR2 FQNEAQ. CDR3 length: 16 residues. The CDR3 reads CASSYGTSGYTDTQYF. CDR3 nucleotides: TGTGCCAGCAGCTACGGGACTAGCGGTTACACAGATACGCAGTATTTT.

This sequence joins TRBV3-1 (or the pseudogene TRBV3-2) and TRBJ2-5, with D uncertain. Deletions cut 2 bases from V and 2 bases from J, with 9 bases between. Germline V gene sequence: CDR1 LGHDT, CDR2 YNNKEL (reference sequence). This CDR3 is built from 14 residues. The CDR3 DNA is TGTGCCAGCAGCCAAAACAGATTACAAGAGACCCAGTACTTC. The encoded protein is CASSQNRLQETQYF.

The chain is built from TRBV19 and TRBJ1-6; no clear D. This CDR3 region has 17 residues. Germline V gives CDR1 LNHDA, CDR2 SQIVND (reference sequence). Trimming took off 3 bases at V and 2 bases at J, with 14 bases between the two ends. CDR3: CASSMPLRGTYNSPLHF. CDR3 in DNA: TGTGCCAGTAGTATGCCCCTTCGAGGGACCTATAATTCACCCCTCCACTTT.

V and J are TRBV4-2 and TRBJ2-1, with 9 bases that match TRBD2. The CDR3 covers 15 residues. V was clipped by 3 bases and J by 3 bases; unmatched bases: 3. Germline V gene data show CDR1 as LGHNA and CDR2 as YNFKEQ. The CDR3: CASSHRREGYNEQFF. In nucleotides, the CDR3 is TGTGCCAGCAGCCACCGGCGGGAGGGCTACAATGAGCAGTTCTTC.

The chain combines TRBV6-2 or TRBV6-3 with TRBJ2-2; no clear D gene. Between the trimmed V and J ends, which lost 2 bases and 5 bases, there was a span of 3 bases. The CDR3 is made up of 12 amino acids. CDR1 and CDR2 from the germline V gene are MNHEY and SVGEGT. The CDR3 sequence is CASSYETGELFF. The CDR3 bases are TGTGCCAGCAGTTACGAGACCGGGGAGCTGTTTTTT.

The CDR3 is CASSHSELGELFF. CDR3 coding DNA: TGTGCCAGCAGCCACAGTGAACTCGGGGAGCTGTTTTTT. The gene calls are TRBV7-9 and TRBJ2-2, with no clear D. The CDR3 spans 13 residues. Between the trimmed V and J ends, which lost 5 bases and 7 bases, there was a span of 11 bases. Germline assignment: CDR1 SEHNR and CDR2 FQNEAQ (reference sequence). The variable domain in full, completed from reference TRBV7-9 and TRBJ2-2, reads DTGVSQNPRHKITKRGQNVTFRCDPISEHNRLYWYRQTLGQGPEFLTYFQNEAQLEKSRLLSDRFSAERPKGSFSTLEIQRTEQGDSAMYLCASSHSELGELFFGEGSRLTVL.

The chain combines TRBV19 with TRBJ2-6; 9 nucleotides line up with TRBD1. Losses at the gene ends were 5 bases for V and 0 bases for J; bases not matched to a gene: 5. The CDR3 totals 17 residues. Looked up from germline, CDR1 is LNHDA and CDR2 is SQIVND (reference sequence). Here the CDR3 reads CASSAGQGVSGANVLTF. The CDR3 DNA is TGTGCCAGTAGTGCGGGACAGGGCGTCTCTGGGGCCAACGTCCTGACTTTC.

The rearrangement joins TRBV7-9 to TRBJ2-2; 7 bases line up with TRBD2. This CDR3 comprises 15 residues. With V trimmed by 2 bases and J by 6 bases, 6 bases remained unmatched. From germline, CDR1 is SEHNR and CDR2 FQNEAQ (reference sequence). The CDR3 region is CASSLPAGVAGELFF. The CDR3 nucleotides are TGTGCCAGCAGCTTACCGGCGGGAGTCGCCGGGGAGCTGTTTTTT.

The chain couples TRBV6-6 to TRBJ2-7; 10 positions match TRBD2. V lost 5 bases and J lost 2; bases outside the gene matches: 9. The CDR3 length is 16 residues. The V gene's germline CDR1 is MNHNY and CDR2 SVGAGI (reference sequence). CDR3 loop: CASSAPTSGKTYEQYF. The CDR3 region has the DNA TGTGCCAGCAGTGCACCCACTAGCGGGAAGACCTACGAGCAGTACTTC.

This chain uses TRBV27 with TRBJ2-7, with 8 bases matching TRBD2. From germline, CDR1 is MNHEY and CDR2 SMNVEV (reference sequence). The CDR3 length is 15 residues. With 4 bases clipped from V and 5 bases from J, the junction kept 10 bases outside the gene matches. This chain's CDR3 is CASSSPSAGVNEQYF. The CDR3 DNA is TGTGCCAGCAGTTCTCCCTCAGCGGGAGTGAACGAGCAGTACTTC.